Only a few counts were recorded for the clone carrying this TCR beta chain. Treatment of any kind had been given to no patient before thyroid surgery. The data are from a study of metastatic and nonmetastatic thyroid tumors. TCRdb re-processed the PCR reads through MiXCR. The table includes 21,000 or so clones, about a quarter detected once. CDR3 length: 13 residues. Deletions cut 5 bases from V and 3 bases from J, with 11 bases between. Germline V gene sequence: CDR1 MDHEN, CDR2 SYDVKM. The clonotype was recovered from a female donor with papillary thyroid cancer or a benign thyroid nodule (not recorded which). Some clones in this sample may be carry-over from other donors' samples. V is TRBV28 and J is TRBJ2-7; possibly TRBD2 for D (5 bases). The source material was blood. The CDR3 DNA reads as TGTGCCAGCAGTACCTCAGGAGGCTACGAGCAGTACTTC. It is translated as CASSTSGGYEQYF.